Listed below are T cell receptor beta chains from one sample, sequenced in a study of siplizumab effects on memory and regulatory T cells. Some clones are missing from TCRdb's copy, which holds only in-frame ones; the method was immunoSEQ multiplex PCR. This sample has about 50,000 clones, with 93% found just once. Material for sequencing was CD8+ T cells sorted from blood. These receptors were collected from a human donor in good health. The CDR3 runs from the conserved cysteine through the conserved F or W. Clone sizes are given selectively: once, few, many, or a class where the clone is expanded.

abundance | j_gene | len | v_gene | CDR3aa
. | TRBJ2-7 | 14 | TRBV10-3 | CAISDPGDSYEQYF
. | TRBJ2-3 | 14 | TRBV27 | CASSLGQGIDTQYF
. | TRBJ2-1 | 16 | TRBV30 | CAWEAVSAPSYNEQFF
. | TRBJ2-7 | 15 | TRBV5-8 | CASSLPGQRVLEQYF
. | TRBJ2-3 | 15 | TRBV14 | CASSSGTGFGYTQYF
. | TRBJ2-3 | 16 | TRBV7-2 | CASSLWGQVGTDTQYF
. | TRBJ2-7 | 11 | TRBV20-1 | CSASQTYEQYF
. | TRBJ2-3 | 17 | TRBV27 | CASSLLPRTSPTDTQYF
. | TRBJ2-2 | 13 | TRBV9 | CASSVHNTGELFF
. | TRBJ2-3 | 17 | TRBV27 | CASSQVQWGGSTDTQYF
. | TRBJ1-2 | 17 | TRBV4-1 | CASSQDGAGRTVYGYTF
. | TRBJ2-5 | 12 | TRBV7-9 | CASSLGKETQYF
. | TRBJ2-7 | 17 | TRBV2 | CASISLPVAGSQREQYF
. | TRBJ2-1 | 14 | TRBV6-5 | CASSLRTLGHEQFF
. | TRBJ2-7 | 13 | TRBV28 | CASEGEGGYEQYF
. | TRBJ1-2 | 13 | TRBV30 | CAWSLTALYGYTF
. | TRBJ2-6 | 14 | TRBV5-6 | CASSPGYGANVLTF
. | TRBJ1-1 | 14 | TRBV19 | CASSNKRTNTEAFF
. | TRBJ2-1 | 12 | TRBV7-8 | CASSPSRSEQFF
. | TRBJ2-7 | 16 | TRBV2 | CASSMGLDQPSWEQYF
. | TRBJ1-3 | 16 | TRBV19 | CASSPRDRGVGNTIYF
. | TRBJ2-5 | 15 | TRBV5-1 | CASREAGGGVETQYF
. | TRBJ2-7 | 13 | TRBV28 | CASSKTGSYEQYF
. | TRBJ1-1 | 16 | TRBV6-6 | CASSYWVGGRNPEAFF
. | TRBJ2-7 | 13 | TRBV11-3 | CASSLRTEYEQYF
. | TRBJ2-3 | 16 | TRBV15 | CATSIPLSMGTDTQYF
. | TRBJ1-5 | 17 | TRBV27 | CASSSSGPVGSNQPQHF
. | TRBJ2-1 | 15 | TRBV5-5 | CASSLVSSGYNEQFF
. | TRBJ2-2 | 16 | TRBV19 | CASSQTGTGDTGELFF
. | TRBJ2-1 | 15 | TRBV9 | CASSTGTGDYNEQFF
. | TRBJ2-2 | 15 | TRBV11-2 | CASSSGTSGTGELFF
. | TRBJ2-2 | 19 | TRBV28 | CAVTPLHRRREGSPGELFF
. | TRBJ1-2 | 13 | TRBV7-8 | CASSPIGYSGYTF
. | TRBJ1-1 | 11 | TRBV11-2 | CASSFLTEAFF
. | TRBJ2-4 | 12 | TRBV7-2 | CASSTTGNIQYF
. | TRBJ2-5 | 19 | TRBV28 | CASSLLGYTTGQLQETQYF
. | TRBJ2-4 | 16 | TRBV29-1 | CSVEFIATGGKNIQYF
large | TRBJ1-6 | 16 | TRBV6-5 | CASSYSVLGNNSPLHF
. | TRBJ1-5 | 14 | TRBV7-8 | CASSLEDRNQPQHF
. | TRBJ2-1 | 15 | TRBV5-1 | CASRERDSSYNEQFF
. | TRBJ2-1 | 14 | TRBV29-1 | CSGRGSSQANEQFF
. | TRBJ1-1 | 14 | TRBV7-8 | CASSPIGQGREAFF
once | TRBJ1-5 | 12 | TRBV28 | CASITGAGPQHF
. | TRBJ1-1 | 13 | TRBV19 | CASSALANTEAFF
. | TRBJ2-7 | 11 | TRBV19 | CATRLGYEQYF
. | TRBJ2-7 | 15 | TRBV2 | CASSGQAGDSYEQYF
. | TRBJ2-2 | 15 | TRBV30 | CAWSGDRGIIGELFF
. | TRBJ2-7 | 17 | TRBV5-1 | CASSPTGTAGGRYEQYF
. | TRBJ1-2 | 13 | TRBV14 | CASSQAGEIGYTF
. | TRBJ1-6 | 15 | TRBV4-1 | CASSQTGGNGSPLHF
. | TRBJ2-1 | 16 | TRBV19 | CASSIVGVVGVNEQFF
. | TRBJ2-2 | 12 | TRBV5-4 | CASSLTGGELFF
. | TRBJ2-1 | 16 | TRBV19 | CASSIGTSPFNNEQFF
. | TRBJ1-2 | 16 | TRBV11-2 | CASSSSGQGVMYGYTF
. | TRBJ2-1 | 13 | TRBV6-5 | CASSLTNHNEQFF
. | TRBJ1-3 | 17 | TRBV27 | CASSPLQGILSGNTIYF
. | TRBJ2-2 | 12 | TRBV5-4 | CASSLLTGELFF